These T cell receptor beta chains were read from a single sample in a study of T-cell memory formation after mild COVID-19. TCRdb fed the 5' RACE reads into MiXCR, producing one record per CDR3 protein. Here the sample spans 350,000 to 450,000 distinct CDR3 sequences, 13% to 15% being singletons. Material for sequencing was PBMCs or a T cell subset sorted from them (not recorded which). The receptors here all came from a young man who had mild COVID-19 (a few samples of this study predate the infection). Cell type and time point are not known. CDR3s include the opening cysteine and the closing phenylalanine or tryptophan. A D gene is named only where the DNA matches it firmly. Rows may omit the clone size; those that give it use once, few, many or a size class.

J gene	V gene	clone size	D gene	CDR3 DNA	CDR3 protein
TRBJ1-6	TRBV7-3	few	-	TGTGCCAGCAGCTTAAGGGGCAGGGTAGGATCACCCCTCCACTTT	CASSLRGRVGSPLHF
TRBJ2-2	TRBV11-2	few	-	TGTGCCAGCAGCTCCCGGTGGGAGAAAAACACCGGGGAGCTGTTTTTT	CASSSRWEKNTGELFF
TRBJ1-5	TRBV2	few	TRBD1	TGTGCCAGCAGGGATTCCGGGACAGGGGGGCGTCAGCCCCAGCATTTT	CASRDSGTGGRQPQHF
TRBJ2-3	TRBV12-3/TRBV12-4	many	-	TGTGCCAGCAGTTTGGAGTTGCGGGGCGGGTTTAGGGATACGCAGTATTTT	CASSLELRGGFRDTQYF
TRBJ2-1	TRBV7-8	few	TRBD2	TGTGCCAGCAGCAAGACTAGCGGGGGATACTACATCAATGAGCAGTTCTTC	CASSKTSGGYYINEQFF
TRBJ1-5	TRBV5-1	few	-	TGCGCCAGCAGTATATCCGGAGGCAATCAGCCCCAGCATTTT	CASSISGGNQPQHF
TRBJ1-2	TRBV5-6	few	TRBD1	TGTGCCAGCAGCTTCCGTTCAGGGGGAAACTATGGCTACACCTTC	CASSFRSGGNYGYTF
TRBJ2-1	TRBV27	few	-	TGTGCCAGCATCACAGGGGGGGGGAGCTCCTACAATGAGCAGTTCTTC	CASITGGGSSYNEQFF
TRBJ2-5	TRBV27	many	-	TGTGCCAGCAGTTTAGTGCGGGGTCAAGAGACCCAGTACTTC	CASSLVRGQETQYF
TRBJ2-2	TRBV12-3/TRBV12-4	-	-	TGTGCCAGCAGTTCCCTCCTTGAGCCTAGGGGGGAGCTGTTTTTT	CASSSLLEPRGELFF
TRBJ1-5	TRBV28	-	TRBD1	TGTGCCAGCAGTTCCGGACAGGGGTGGTGGCCCCAGCATTTT	CASSSGQGWWPQHF
TRBJ2-5	TRBV7-2	few	TRBD2	TGTGCCAGCGGAAAGCGGGGGCCCGGGCAAGAGACCCAGTACTTC	CASGKRGPGQETQYF
TRBJ2-5	TRBV2	few	-	TGTGCCAGCGTTCTTGGGGGCGCGGACCAAGAGACCCAGTACTTC	CASVLGGADQETQYF
TRBJ2-5	TRBV28	few	TRBD2	TGTGCCAGCGAGGGGACTAGCGGACCCAAACGGACCCAGTACTTC	CASEGTSGPKRTQYF
TRBJ2-5	TRBV12-3/TRBV12-4	-	TRBD2	TGTGCCAGCAGGCGGGGGCTAGCGGGGTACCAAGAGACCCAGTACTTC	CASRRGLAGYQETQYF
TRBJ1-5	TRBV20-1	-	TRBD1	TGCAGTGCTCGGAGGGGACAGGGGTATCAGCCCCAGCATTTT	CSARRGQGYQPQHF
TRBJ1-6	TRBV6-5	once	-	TGTGCCAGCAGTGAAGCAACCGCCCGCTTTATGAATTCACCCCTCCACTTT	CASSEATARFMNSPLHF
TRBJ1-1	TRBV5-1	many	-	TGCGCCAGCAGCTTAGGCACTGAAGCTTTCTTT	CASSLGTEAFF
TRBJ1-4	TRBV6-6	-	-	TGTGCCAGCAGTCAATTTACAACTAATGAAAAACTGTTTTTT	CASSQFTTNEKLFF
TRBJ2-7	TRBV6-5	-	TRBD1	TGTGCCAGCAGCCGGACAGGGGTGACCTACGAGCAGTACTTC	CASSRTGVTYEQYF
TRBJ2-1	TRBV6-2/TRBV6-3	few	-	TGTGCCAGCAGATGGGGAGGTGAGCAGTTCTTC	CASRWGGEQFF
TRBJ1-1	TRBV28	-	-	TGTGCCAGCACTCTTGCTTTCTTT	CASTLAFF